This T cell receptor beta chain was profiled in a study of neurological immune-mediated disorders. Ten or more counts support this clonotype. TCRdb called the 5' RACE reads again in MiXCR, with one record for every CDR3 protein. Here the sample spans 100,000 to 150,000 distinct CDR3 sequences, about 3.4% being singletons. The specimen was PBMCs. The TCR originated in a woman aged 25 to 39 with multiple sclerosis.

CDR3 sequence: CASSSGGSSYNSPLHF. CDR3 sequence (DNA): TGTGCCAGCAGCTCCGGGGGTAGCTCCTATAATTCACCCCTCCACTTT. The chain employs TRBV7-2 and TRBJ1-6, with TRBD1 as a possible D gene (5 bases). The CDR3 is 16 residues long. V dropped 4 bases and J dropped 0 bases, with 10 bases sitting between them. Germline loops: CDR1 SGHTA, CDR2 FQGNSA.